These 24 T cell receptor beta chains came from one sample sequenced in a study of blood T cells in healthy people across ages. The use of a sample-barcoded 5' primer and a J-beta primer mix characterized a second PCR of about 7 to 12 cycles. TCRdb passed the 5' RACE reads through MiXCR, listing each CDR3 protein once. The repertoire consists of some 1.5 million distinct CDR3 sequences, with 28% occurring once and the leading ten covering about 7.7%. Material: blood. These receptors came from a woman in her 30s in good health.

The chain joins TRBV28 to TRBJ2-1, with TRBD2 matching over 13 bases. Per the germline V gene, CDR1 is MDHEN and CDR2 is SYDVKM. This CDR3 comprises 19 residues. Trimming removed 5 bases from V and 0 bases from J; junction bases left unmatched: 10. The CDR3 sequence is CASSPRGLAGISSYNEQFF. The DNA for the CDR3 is TGTGCCAGCAGTCCGCGGGGACTAGCGGGGATTAGCTCCTACAATGAGCAGTTCTTC. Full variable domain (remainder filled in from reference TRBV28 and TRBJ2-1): DVKVTQSSRYLVKRTGEKVFLECVQDMDHENMFWYRQDPGLGLRLIYFSYDVKMKEKGDIPEGYSVSREKKERFSLILESASTNQTSMYLCASSPRGLAGISSYNEQFFGPGTRLTVL.

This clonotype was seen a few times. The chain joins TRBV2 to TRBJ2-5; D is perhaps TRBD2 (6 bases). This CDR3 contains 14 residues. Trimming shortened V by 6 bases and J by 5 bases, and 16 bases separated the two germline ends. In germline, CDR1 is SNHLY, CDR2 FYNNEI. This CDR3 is CASSPTSIRETQYF. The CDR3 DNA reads TGTGCCAGCAGCCCCACTAGCATCCGCGAGACCCAGTACTTC. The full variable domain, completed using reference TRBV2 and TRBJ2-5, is EPEVTQTPSHQVTQMGQEVILRCVPISNHLYFYWYRQILGQKVEFLVSFYNNEISEKSEIFDDQFSVERPDGSNFTLKIRSTKLEDSAMYFCASSPTSIRETQYFGPGTRLLVL.

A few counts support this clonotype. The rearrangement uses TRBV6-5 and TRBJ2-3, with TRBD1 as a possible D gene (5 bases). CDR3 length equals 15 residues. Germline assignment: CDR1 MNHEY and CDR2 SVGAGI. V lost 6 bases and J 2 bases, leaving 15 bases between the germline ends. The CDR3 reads CASSRKGVSTDTQYF. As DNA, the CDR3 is TGTGCCAGCAGCCGAAAAGGGGTCTCCACAGATACGCAGTATTTT.

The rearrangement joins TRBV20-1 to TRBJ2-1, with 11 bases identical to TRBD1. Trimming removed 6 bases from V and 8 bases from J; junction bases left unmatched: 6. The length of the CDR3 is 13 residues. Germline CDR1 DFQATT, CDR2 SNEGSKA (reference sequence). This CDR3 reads CSAWDRGNDEQFF. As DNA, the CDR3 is TGCAGTGCGTGGGACAGGGGGAACGATGAGCAGTTCTTC.

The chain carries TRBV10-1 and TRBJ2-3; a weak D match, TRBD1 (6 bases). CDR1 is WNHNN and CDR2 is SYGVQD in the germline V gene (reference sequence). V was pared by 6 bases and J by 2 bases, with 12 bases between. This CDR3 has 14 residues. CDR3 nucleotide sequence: TGCGCCAGCAGCGGACAGTTTGTCACAGATACGCAGTATTTT. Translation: CASSGQFVTDTQYF.

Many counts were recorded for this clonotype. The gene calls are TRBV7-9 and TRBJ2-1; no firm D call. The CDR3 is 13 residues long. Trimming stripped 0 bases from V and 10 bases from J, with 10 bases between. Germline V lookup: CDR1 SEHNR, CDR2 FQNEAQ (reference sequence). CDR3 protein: CASSLAASDEQFF. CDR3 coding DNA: TGTGCCAGCAGCTTAGCAGCATCTGACGAGCAGTTCTTC.

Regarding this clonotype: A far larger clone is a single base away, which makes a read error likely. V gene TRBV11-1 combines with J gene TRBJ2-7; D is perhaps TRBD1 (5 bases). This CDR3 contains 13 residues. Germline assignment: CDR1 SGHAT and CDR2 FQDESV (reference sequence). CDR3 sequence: CACSPDSSYEQYF. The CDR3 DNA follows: TGTGCCTGCAGCCCAGACAGCTCCTACGAGCAGTACTTC.

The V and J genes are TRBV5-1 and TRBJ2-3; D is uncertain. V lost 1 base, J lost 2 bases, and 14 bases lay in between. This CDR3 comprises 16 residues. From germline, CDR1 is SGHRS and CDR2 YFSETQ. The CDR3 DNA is TGCGCCAGCAGCTTGACCCCCGGAATTACCACAGATACGCAGTATTTT. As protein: CASSLTPGITTDTQYF.

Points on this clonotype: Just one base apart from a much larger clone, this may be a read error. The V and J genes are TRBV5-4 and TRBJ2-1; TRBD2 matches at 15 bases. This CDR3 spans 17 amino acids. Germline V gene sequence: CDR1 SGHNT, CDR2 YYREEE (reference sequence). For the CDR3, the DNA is TGTGCCAACAGCTCGGGACTAGCGGGAGGTGTCGATAATGAGCAGTTCTTC. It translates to CANSSGLAGGVDNEQFF.

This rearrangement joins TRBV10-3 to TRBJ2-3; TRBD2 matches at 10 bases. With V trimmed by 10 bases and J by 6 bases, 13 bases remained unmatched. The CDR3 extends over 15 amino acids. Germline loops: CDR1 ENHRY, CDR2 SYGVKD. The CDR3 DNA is TGTGCCACTTCCGACAGCGGGAGGGCCGGCGATACGCAGTATTTT. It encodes CATSDSGRAGDTQYF.

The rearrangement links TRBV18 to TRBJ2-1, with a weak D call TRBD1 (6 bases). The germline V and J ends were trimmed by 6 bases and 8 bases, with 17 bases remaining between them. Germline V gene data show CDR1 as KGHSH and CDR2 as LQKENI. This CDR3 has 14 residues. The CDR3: CASSRDKTNDEQFF. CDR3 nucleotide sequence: TGTGCCAGCTCCCGGGACAAGACGAACGATGAGCAGTTCTTC.

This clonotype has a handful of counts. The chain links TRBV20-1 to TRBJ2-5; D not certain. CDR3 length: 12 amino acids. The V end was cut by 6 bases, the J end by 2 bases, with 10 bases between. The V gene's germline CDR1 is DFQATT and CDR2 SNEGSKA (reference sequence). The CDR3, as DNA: TGCAGTGCCCTCGGTAATCAAGAGACCCAGTACTTC. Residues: CSALGNQETQYF.

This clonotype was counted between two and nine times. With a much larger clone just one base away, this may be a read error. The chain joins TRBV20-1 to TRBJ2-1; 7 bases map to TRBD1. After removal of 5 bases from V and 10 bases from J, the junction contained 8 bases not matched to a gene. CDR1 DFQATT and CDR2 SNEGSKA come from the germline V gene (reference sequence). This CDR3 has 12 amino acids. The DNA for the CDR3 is TGCAGTGCTTCGGGACAGATCTACGAGCAGTTCTTC. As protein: CSASGQIYEQFF.

DNA of the CDR3: TGTGCCAGTAGGGAGCCGGGACAGGGCTATGGCTACACCTTC. Its translation is CASREPGQGYGYTF. The chain couples TRBV19 to TRBJ1-2; TRBD1 aligns across 9 bases. CDR3 length: 14 residues. V lost 6 bases to trimming and J lost 4 bases; unmatched junction nucleotides: 6. Germline CDR1 and CDR2: LNHDA and SQIVND (reference sequence). Full variable domain (outside the CDR3, taken from reference TRBV19 and TRBJ1-2): DGGITQSPKYLFRKEGQNVTLSCEQNLNHDAMYWYRQDPGQGLRLIYYSQIVNDFQKGDIAEGYSVSREKKESFPLTVTSAQKNPTAFYLCASREPGQGYGYTFGSGTRLTVV.

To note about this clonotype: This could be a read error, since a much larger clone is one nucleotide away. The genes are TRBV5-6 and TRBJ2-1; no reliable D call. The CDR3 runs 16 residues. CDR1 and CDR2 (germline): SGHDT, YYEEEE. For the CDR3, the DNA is TGTGCCGGCAGCTCTCCCTGGGGAAGCACCTACAATGAGCAGTTCTTC. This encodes CAGSSPWGSTYNEQFF.

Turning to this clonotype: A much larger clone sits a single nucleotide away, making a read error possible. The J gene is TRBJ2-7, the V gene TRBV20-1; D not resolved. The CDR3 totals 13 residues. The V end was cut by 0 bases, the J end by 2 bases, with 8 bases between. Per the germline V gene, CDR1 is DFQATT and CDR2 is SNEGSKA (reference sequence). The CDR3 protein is CSARDSGTYEQYF. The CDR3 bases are TGCAGTGCTAGAGATTCGGGTACCTACGAGCAGTACTTC.

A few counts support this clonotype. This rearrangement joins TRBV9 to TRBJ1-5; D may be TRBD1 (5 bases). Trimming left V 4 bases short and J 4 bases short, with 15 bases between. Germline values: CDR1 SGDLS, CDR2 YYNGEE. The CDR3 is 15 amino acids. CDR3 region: CASSSEGTDNQPQHF. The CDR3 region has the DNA TGTGCCAGCAGCAGCGAAGGGACGGATAATCAGCCCCAGCATTTT.

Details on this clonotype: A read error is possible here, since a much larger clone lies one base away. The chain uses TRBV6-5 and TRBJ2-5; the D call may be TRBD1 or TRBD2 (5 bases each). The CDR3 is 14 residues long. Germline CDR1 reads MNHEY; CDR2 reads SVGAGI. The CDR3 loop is CSSSYTSGHETQYF. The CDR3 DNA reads TGTTCCAGCAGTTACACGTCGGGGCACGAGACCCAGTACTTC.

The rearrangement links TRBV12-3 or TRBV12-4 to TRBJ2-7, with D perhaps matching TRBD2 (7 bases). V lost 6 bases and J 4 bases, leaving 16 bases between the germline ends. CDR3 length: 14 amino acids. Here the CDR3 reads CASSPTRGGYEQYF. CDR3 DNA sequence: TGTGCCAGCAGCCCGACTAGGGGGGGATACGAGCAGTACTTC.

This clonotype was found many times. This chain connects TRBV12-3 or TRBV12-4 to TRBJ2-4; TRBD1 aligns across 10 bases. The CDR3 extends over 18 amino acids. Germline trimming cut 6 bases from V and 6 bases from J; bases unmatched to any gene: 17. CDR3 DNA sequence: TGTGCCAGCAGCCCAGGGACAGGGGTCAAGGGGAGGCTAAACATTCAGTACTTC. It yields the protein CASSPGTGVKGRLNIQYF.

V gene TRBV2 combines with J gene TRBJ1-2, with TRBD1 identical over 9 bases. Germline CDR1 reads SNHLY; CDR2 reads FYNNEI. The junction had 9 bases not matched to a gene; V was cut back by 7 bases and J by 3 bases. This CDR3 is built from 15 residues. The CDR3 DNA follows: TGTGCCAGCAACAACAGGGGGCAAGCGGACTATGGCTACACCTTC. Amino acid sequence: CASNNRGQADYGYTF.

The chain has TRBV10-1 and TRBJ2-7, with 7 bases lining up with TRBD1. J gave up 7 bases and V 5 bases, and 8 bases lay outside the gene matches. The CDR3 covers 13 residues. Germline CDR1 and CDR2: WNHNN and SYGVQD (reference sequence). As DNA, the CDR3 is TGCGCCAGCAGTCAGGGGACAGTCGGTGAGCAGTACTTC. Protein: CASSQGTVGEQYF.

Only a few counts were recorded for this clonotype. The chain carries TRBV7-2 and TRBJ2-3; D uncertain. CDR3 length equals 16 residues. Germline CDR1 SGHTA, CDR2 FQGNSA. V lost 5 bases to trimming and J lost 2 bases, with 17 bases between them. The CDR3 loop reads CASSPGEAPYTDTQYF. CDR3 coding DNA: TGTGCCAGCAGCCCCGGAGAAGCACCCTACACAGATACGCAGTATTTT.

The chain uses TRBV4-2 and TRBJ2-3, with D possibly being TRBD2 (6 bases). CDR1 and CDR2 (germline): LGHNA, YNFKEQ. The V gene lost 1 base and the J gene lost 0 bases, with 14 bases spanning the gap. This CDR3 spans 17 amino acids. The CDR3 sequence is CASSQVLPSGSTDTQYF. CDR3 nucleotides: TGTGCCAGCAGCCAAGTCTTGCCGAGCGGGAGCACAGATACGCAGTATTTT.